This TCR beta chain derives from a study of somatic mutations in cytotoxic T cells in rheumatoid arthritis. Whole-study results and caveats: Unlike healthy controls, rheumatoid arthritis patients had CD8+ clonality that increased with age. Within 8 of 65 patients, the single biggest CD8+ clone made up more than 20% of CD8+ cells.

In regard to this clone: Its target is not known.

Sequencing was performed with immunoSEQ multiplex PCR; in TCRdb, only in-frame clones are kept and a portion is missing. The sample includes approximately 9,400 clones, 65% to 85% of them seen just once. Germline loops: CDR1 LGHNA, CDR2 YSLEER. V lost 0 bases, J lost 6 bases, and 11 bases lay in between. The CDR3 has 14 amino acids. V gene TRBV4-3 combines with J gene TRBJ2-5, with unresolved D. This TCR derives from an adult with rheumatoid arthritis. Sequences were obtained from CD8+ T cells sorted from blood. CDR3 sequence (DNA): TGCGCCAGCAGCCAAGATTCGTTACACCAGACCCAGTACTTC. Amino acids: CASSQDSLHQTQYF.